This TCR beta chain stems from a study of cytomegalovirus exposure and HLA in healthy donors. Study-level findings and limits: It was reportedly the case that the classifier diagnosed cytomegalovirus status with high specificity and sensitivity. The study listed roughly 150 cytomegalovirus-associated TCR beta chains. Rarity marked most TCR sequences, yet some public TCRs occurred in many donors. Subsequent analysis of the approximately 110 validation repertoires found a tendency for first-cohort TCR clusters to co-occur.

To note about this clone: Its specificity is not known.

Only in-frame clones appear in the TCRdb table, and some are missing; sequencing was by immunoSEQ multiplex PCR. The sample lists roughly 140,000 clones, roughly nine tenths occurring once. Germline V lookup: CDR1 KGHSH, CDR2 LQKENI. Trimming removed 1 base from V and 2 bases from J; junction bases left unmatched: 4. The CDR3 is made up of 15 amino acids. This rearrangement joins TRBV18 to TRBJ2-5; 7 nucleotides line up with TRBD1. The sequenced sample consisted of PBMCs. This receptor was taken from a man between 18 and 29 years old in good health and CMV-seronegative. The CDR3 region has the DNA TGTGCCAGCTCACCACAATGGGACAGACAAGAGACCCAGTACTTC. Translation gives CASSPQWDRQETQYF.